This TCR beta chain was identified during a study of blood T cell repertoires in COVID-19. Study-level information: T cells, B-cell-depleted T cells, or PBMCs supplied cDNA or gDNA.

The CDR3 runs to 15 residues. The V and J ends lost 7 bases and 4 bases respectively, with 17 bases between them. Germline V CDR1 and CDR2: LNHDA, SQIVND (reference sequence). The age range of participants was about 18 to 90 years, with residence in some 25 US areas. Clinical histories supplied by participants themselves formed the basis of cohort assignment. As processed by the authors: The authors estimated nucleated cell counts from reference gene primer amplification. TCRdb's copy holds only in-frame clones and misses some; the assay was immunoSEQ multiplex PCR. V and J calls and clone size are as listed in that table; D and trimming were resolved from the DNA. The sample holds around 190,000 clones, roughly 82% seen once.

The origin of this receptor is a middle-aged man with acute COVID-19. The sequenced sample was PBMCs or T cells enriched from blood (not recorded which). The chain couples TRBV19 to TRBJ1-5; tentatively, D is TRBD1 (6 bases). As DNA, the CDR3 is TGTGCCAGTACTGACACCCCAGGGGTGAATCAGCCCCAGCATTTT. Protein product: CASTDTPGVNQPQHF.